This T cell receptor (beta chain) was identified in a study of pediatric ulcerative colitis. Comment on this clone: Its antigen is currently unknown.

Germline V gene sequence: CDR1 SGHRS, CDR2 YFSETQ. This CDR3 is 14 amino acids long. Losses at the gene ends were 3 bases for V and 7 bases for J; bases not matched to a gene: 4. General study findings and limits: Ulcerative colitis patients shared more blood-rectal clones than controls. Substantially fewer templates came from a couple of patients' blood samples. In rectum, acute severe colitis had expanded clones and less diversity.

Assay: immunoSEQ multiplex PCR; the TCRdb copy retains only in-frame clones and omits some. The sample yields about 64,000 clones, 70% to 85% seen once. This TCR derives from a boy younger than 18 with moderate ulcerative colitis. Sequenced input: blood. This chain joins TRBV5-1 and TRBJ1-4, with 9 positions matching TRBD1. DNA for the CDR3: TGCGCCAGCAGCTATGGACAGGGGAGTGAAAAACTGTTTTTT. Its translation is CASSYGQGSEKLFF.